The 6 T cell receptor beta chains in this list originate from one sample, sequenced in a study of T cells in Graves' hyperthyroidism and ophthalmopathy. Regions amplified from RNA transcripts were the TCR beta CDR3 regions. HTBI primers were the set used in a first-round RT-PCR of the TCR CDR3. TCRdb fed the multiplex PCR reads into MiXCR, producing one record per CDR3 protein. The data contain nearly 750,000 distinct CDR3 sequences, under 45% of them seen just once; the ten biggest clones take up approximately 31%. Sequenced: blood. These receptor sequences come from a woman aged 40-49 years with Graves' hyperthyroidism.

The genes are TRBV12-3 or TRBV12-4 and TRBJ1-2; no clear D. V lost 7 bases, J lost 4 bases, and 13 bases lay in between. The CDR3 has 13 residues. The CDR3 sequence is CASTPNGGYGYTF. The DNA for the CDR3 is TGTGCCAGCACCCCTAATGGTGGCTATGGCTACACCTTC.

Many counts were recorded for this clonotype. The CDR3 region has the DNA TGTGCCAGCAGCTTAGTAAGCACTGAAGCTTTCTTT. This sequence encodes CASSLVSTEAFF. This sequence joins TRBV7-9 and TRBJ1-1; D uncertain. The CDR3 has 12 amino acids. The V end was cut by 1 base, the J end by 4 bases, with 4 bases between. Germline CDR1 SEHNR, CDR2 FQNEAQ (reference sequence).

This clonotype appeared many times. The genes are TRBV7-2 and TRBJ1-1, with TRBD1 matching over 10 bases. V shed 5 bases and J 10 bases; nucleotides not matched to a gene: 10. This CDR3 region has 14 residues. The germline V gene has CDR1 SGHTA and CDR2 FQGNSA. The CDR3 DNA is TGTGCCAGCAGCGGAACGACAGGGGGCCTAGGAGCTTTCTTT. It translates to CASSGTTGGLGAFF. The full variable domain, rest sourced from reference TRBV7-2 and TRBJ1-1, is GAGVSQSPSNKVTEKGKDVELRCDPISGHTALYWYRQSLGQGLEFLIYFQGNSAPDKSGLPSDRFSAERTGGSVSTLTIQRTQQEDSAVYLCASSGTTGGLGAFFGQGTRLTVV.

The CDR3 DNA reads TGCGCCAGCAGCTTGAATGGGACCGGGGAGCTGTTTTTT. Translating gives CASSLNGTGELFF. The chain uses TRBV5-1 and TRBJ2-2; D unclear. Germline lookup yields CDR1 SGHRS and CDR2 YFSETQ. V lost 1 base and J 5 bases, leaving 6 bases between the germline ends. The CDR3 has 13 residues. The whole variable domain, filled in from reference TRBV5-1 and TRBJ2-2, reads KAGVTQTPRYLIKTRGQQVTLSCSPISGHRSVSWYQQTPGQGLQFLFEYFSETQRNKGNFPGRFSGRQFSNSRSEMNVSTLELGDSALYLCASSLNGTGELFFGEGSRLTVL.

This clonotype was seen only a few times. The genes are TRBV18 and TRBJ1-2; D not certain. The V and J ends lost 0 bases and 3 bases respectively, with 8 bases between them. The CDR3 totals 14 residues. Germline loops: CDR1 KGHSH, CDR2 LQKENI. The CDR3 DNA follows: TGTGCCAGCTCACCACCCGGCGAGGACTATGGCTACACCTTC. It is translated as CASSPPGEDYGYTF.

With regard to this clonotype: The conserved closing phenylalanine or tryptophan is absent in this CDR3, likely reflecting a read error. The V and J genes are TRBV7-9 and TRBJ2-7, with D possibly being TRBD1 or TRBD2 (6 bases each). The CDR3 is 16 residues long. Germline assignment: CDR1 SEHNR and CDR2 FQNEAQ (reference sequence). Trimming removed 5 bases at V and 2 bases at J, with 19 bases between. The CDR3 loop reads CASSPSGGQDPYEQYL. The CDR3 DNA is TGTGCCAGCAGCCCTAGTGGGGGGCAGGACCCCTACGAGCAGTACCTC.